This TCR beta chain was retrieved from a study of cytomegalovirus exposure and HLA in healthy donors (dated by TCRdb to about 2017). Turning to the overall study: In an earlier analysis of fewer than 750 of the donors, less than 350 Gb of sequence data and about 110 million unique TCR beta sequences from 180 million or so T cells were reported. An early release that covered about 600 HLA-typed donors contained approximately 300 gigabases of sequencing data and tens of millions of unique TCR sequences. Among the approximately 400 genotyped donors, roughly 80% belonged to the genetic ancestry cluster associated with self-reported Caucasian donors. The study aimed to test whether cataloging public T cell receptors could reveal signatures of past pathogen exposure. The T cell repertoires of roughly 660 subjects were profiled by immunosequencing and related to cytomegalovirus serostatus. Along with the approximately 650-subject first cohort, a separate validation cohort of over a hundred different subjects was used. To predict cytomegalovirus infection status, the study combined high-throughput TCR immunosequencing, statistical association of individual TCRs with disease status, and machine learning. To study patterns of TCR occurrence, a later analysis re-analyzed previously published TCR beta repertoires from 500 to 850 donors and added high-resolution HLA genotyping. The later analysis used no new phenotypic data to find candidate immune exposures, relying instead on TCR beta sequences and their occurrence across donors. In an earlier analysis of roughly 540 of the donors, high-throughput TCR beta sequencing was used to judge whether each TCR beta V gene segment behaved as functional or pseudogenic. Donor age, sex, ethnicity and CMV serostatus were compiled alongside the repertoire data. A later genetic analysis took genome-wide SNP genotypes for about 55% of the 666 donors and used that subset as a discovery cohort. All discovery cohort repertoires had been generated using a single sequencing platform. HLA typing covered class I and class II loci at four-digit resolution. Typing coverage differed by locus: A, B, C, DRB1 and DQB1 were typed in roughly 620-640 donors, DQA1 in 522, DPA1 in 600 to 610, and DPB1 in around 490. A few DR-DQ haplotypes were handled as single units for association and clustering because linkage in the cohort was strong. On average, around 200,000 unique TCR beta nucleotide sequences were sequenced per donor among 398 genotyped donors of the cohort, with 15% to 20% of those sequences being non-productive. Study-wide conclusions, independent of this receptor: Some IMGT-functional V segments, including TRBV6-2 and TRBV6-3, could not be distinguished by the 87-base-pair reads and were therefore excluded. The sequencing pipeline was judged likely to have produced a cluster of highly shared sequence variants as a technical artifact. Specific HLA alleles were associated with 15,000 to 20,000 TCR beta sequences at a false discovery rate of 0.05 in a later analysis. Roughly uniform sequencing depth across donors was assumed in presence/absence analyses, although this assumption may not hold. The cohort was sequenced for TCR beta chains only, and without alpha or paired-chain data the features that could be detected were limited. According to the authors, the approach could potentially be generalized to other disease states and immunological phenotypes. Correlated functional status among segregating V segments might be attributable to linkage disequilibrium, but an unknown experimental factor could not be ruled out. V-gene and J-gene trimming of TCR beta chains was associated with a missense DCLRE1C variant in a later genetic analysis, and the association was replicated in an independent cohort. In a later analysis, the rate of TCR association differed among HLA loci, with DRB1 alleles having the most associated TCRs and HLA-C alleles having the fewest. A few of the identified cytomegalovirus-associated TCR beta chains were confirmed in vitro to be specific for cytomegalovirus antigens. A later analysis reported that several top co-occurrence clusters appeared linked to parvovirus B19, influenza, CMV and Epstein-Barr virus. The classifier was reported to diagnose cytomegalovirus status with high specificity and sensitivity in both the original cohort and the validation cohort. According to a later analysis, most CMV-associated TCR beta chains appeared to be HLA-restricted, and the HLA associations seemed to be driven largely by CMV exposure. A further reported finding was that TCR beta sequences accurately predicted the HLA-A and HLA-B alleles for most subjects in the first cohort. Because some donors lacked HLA typing at each locus, the association tests relied only on the typed subset. Across donors, most TCR sequences were observed very rarely, whereas some public TCRs were present in many individuals. A later analysis found that HLA-associated TCR beta chains were more clonally expanded and had lower generation probabilities than equally common non-associated chains. The study gave a list of 150 to 200 TCR beta chains associated with cytomegalovirus. An earlier analysis of 587 of the donors showed that most TCR beta V segments appeared in productive rearrangements either about 87% or about 30% of the time, which broadly matched IMGT annotations. The earlier analysis of 587 of the donors excluded about 16 rarely observed V segments, including chromosome 9 orphons, because counts were too low. When HLA alleles, especially DR and DQ, strongly co-occurred, TCR associations were difficult to assign to individual alleles. Compared with the approximately 670-donor mean, donors in an Asian-associated ancestry cluster had fewer N-insertions in productive TCRs, according to a later genetic analysis. For the cohort, immune exposure information was limited to CMV serostatus.

The method was the immunoSEQ multiplex PCR assay. For the multiplex PCR, a mixture combining 60 forward primers for TCR Vbeta segments and 13 reverse primers for TCR Jbeta segments was used. A multiplex PCR assay on genomic DNA amplified the CDR3 region of rearranged TCR beta genes. The Illumina HiSeq System was used to sequence the amplified TCR beta libraries as 87-base-pair reads. The original pipeline was this. Across the 670 or so repertoires, a later analysis counted tens of millions of unique TCR beta chains, around 11 million of which were shared by at least two donors. Raw reads were error-corrected and collapsed into unique sequences by a nearest-neighbor algorithm in which closely related sequences were merged to remove PCR and sequencing errors. To assign V, D and J gene segments, CDR3 sequences were aligned to IMGT reference sequences. For a sequence to be retained, at least a six-nucleotide match to both a V gene segment and a J gene segment was required. Rearrangements were called productive when the CDR3 lacked stop codons and stayed in frame with V and J; all others were non-productive. CDR3 was defined according to IMGT convention as the region running from the second conserved V-encoded cysteine to the conserved J-encoded phenylalanine. The earlier analysis of 587 of the donors excluded sequences that lacked an unambiguous match to a single V gene segment. In an earlier analysis of several hundred of the donors, V segments were called functional above 56.7% productive rearrangements and were called segregating when the between-donor standard deviation exceeded 5%. A statistical classification framework was built for diagnosing cytomegalovirus status from the catalog of TCR beta chain sequences. In a later analysis, TCR nucleotide sequences were compared against IMGT/GENE-DB human TR gene sequences so that V and J genes could be assigned. The TCRdist pipeline was used in a later analysis to assign CDR3 sequences and most-parsimonious VDJ recombination scenarios. In a later analysis, every TCR beta chain was defined by the combination of its CDR3 amino acid sequence and its V-gene family, and reads without a unique V-gene family were dropped. To address suspected cross-contamination and a sequencing artifact, a later analysis removed under 600 highly shared, low-generation-probability nucleotide sequences. For each public chain, a later analysis derived a clonal expansion index from normalized ranks of inferred template counts within each repertoire. In a later analysis, generation probabilities were computed with a VDJ recombination model fitted to out-of-frame rearrangements, and the resulting probabilities were checked against IGoR. In a later analysis, TCR-TCR, TCR-HLA and TCR-CMV co-occurrence was scored with hypergeometric tests, and a repertoire-size bias correction was applied to TCR pairs. To estimate false discovery rates, a later analysis permuted the HLA or CMV assignments 20 times. A later analysis grouped co-occurring TCRs with DBSCAN, adding TCRdist sequence similarity when clustering within HLA-allele-positive subsets. Repertoires with fewer than 30,000 or more than 120,000 public chains, plus five repertoires with anomalous nucleotide sharing, were excluded from co-occurrence clustering. Drawn from immuneACCESS, this table holds only the in-frame rearrangements with V and J called that TCRdb kept. Clones are partly lost; checked studies trace under half to an unresolved V gene and leave the rest unexplained. The V and J calls and clone size are taken from that table; D and trimming were inferred from the DNA. This sample is represented by 200,000 to 250,000 clones; around 80% of them were singletons. 0.71% of the sample rests with the top ten.

In total, approximately 610 healthy bone marrow donors made up the cohort. Cohort members were all nominally healthy when sampled, although unrecorded immune exposures were likely present. The donor tested CMV seronegative, placing the donor among the 300 to 450 seronegative members of the cohort. Every donor gave a peripheral blood sample, and the peripheral blood mononuclear cells from that sample were used for TCR beta sequencing. Genomic DNA was extracted from the blood cell samples with the Qiagen DNeasy Blood Extraction Kit. On this clone itself: The antigen this receptor binds is unknown. Base qualities are not recorded, but no much larger clone differs from it by a single base.

The CDR3 measures 12 amino acids from cysteine to phenylalanine. The read is trimmed to its CDR3 DNA, 36 bases read in frame from base 1. Based on the germline V gene, the CDR1 and CDR2 sequences are MNHEY and SVGAGI. V loses 6 bases, J loses 7 bases, and the germline ends lie 13 bases apart. Rearrangement joined TRBV6-5 to TRBJ2-7, with the D segment identity uncertain. Sequencing used PBMCs. The receptor was derived from a boy between 2 and 10 years old in good health and CMV-seronegative. Here is the DNA: TGTGCCAGCAGGATGACGGGTCGGGAGCAGTACTTC. Its protein reads: CASRMTGREQYF.